This entry features one T cell receptor (beta chain) sequence. Between the trimmed V and J ends, which lost 3 bases and 6 bases, there was a span of 9 bases. The V gene's germline CDR1 is SEHNR and CDR2 FQNEAQ (reference sequence). The CDR3 sequence is 13 residues long. Enrolled during active infection, Seattle patients were then followed longitudinally. The data derive from a study of blood T cell repertoires in COVID-19. In the original workflow: Estimates of nucleated cell counts were drawn from the amplification of reference gene primers. Clones were sequenced by immunoSEQ multiplex PCR, and TCRdb holds only the in-frame ones, with some missing. V and J calls and clone size are given by that table; D and trimming were obtained from the DNA. Among approximately 500,000 clones, roughly 89% were seen once, and the ten largest hold 7.8%.

The receptor was derived from a woman aged 45 to 65 with COVID-19, enrolled during active disease. Input material: peripheral blood. The chain uses TRBV7-9 and TRBJ2-1; D is possibly TRBD2 (6 bases). CDR3 in amino acids: CASSFRTINEQFF. The CDR3 DNA sequence: TGTGCCAGCAGCTTTAGGACTATCAATGAGCAGTTCTTC.